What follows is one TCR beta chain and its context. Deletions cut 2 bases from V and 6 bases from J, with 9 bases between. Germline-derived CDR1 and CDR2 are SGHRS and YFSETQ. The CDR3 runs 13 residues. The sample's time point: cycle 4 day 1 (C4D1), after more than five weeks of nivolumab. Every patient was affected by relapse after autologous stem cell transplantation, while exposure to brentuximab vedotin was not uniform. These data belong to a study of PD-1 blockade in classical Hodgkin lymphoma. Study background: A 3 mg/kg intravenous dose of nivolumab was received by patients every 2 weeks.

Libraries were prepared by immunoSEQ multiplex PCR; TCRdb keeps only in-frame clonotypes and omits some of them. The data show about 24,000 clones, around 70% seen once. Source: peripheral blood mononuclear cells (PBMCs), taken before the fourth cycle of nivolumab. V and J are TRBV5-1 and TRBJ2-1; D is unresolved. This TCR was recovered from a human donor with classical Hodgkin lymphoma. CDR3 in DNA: TGCGCCAGCAGCTTTAGAGGTCCCAATGAGCAGTTCTTC. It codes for CASSFRGPNEQFF.